Sequencing of this T cell receptor (beta chain) was carried out in a study of CD8 T cells in ankylosing spondylitis (dated by TCRdb to about 2017). General notes on the study: The study profiled T cell receptor beta repertoires in healthy donors and ankylosing spondylitis patients to find disease-linked TCR variants. Peripheral blood samples were taken, and synovial fluid was additionally collected from ankylosing spondylitis patients. The full study cohort comprised some 27 ankylosing spondylitis patients and roughly 100 healthy donors. Study-level results and caveats: Significant enrichment of the disease-linked clones was reported in matched synovial fluid samples from ankylosing spondylitis patients. Blood from ankylosing spondylitis patients appeared to be characterized by a TCR beta motif made up of about 8 highly homologous amino acid variants. Some motif variants were previously reported in synovial fluid and blood of reactive arthritis patients, suggesting common disease-initiation mechanisms. In peripheral blood, the disease-linked clones were found at relatively low frequencies and had a CD8+ phenotype.

The reads were generated on an Illumina HiSeq 2500. Quantitative 5'-RACE with molecular barcodes was used to prepare TCR beta libraries. The paper's processing steps were these. A new computational method based on a probabilistic model of VDJ rearrangement was used to identify disease-linked TCR variants. TCRdb cleaned the public reads at Q25 with fastp, built clones with MiXCR and kept in-frame beta chains. Each record represents a unique CDR3 protein, reported with the most common genes and DNA among its rows. Clone size and V and J calls follow TCRdb, not the original study. The sample table holds 100,000 to 150,000 distinct CDR3 sequences, of which roughly 17% were seen once. The ten most abundant clones make up approximately 33% of the sample. This clonotype was counted many times. The clone's antigen remains unknown. No much larger clone exists at a distance of one base, and base qualities are not known.

Counted from cysteine to phenylalanine, this CDR3 has 15 amino acids. Of the read, only the CDR3 DNA is kept; its 45 bases are in frame from base 1. V sheds 2 bases and J sheds 6 bases, leaving 14 bases between their ends. Via the germline V gene, CDR1 is SGHRS and CDR2 YFSETQ. Here the chain combines TRBV5-1 and TRBJ2-2, and perhaps TRBD2 as D gene, on 6 matching bases. This receptor was obtained from a male donor with ankylosing spondylitis. The source material was blood, either unsorted or a sorted T cell fraction (not recorded which). The CDR3 in this case is CASSLRGNGSGELFF. The nucleotide sequence is TGCGCCAGCAGCTTACGGGGGAACGGATCCGGGGAGCTGTTTTTT.